The 25 T cell receptor beta chains in this list originate from one sample, sequenced in a study of CXCR3-negative and CXCR3-positive naive CD8 T cells. UMI-tagged TRB cDNA libraries were built via 5' RACE. TCRdb reprocessed the 5' RACE reads, with one entry per CDR3 protein and no DNA. Across tens of thousands of distinct CDR3 sequences, the top ten clones capture around 2.8% of the sample. The sample taken for sequencing was naive CXCR3- CD8+ T cells from blood. Described subset: CD45RO-CCR7+CD27+CD95- naive CD8+ T cells lacking CXCR3 (TNR3-). All receptors derive from a human donor in good health. Some clones in this sample may be carry-over from other donors' samples.

The chain combines TRBV10-3 with TRBJ2-7. The germline V gene encodes CDR1 ENHRY and CDR2 SYGVKD. The CDR3 is 13 residues long. This CDR3 reads CAISSLNSYEQYF.

This clonotype is deemed medium-sized (0.01 to 0.1%) by its frequency. V usage is TRBV6-2 or TRBV6-3 and J usage is TRBJ2-7; TCRdb outputs TRBD1, but without DNA this stays unchecked. Germline CDR1 is MNHEY and CDR2 is SVGEGT. The CDR3 has 15 residues. The CDR3 here is CASREQGAISYEQYF.

The chain recombines TRBV10-3 with TRBJ2-2; with no DNA, the TCRdb D assignment of TRBD1 cannot be verified. Germline CDR1 reads ENHRY; CDR2 reads SYGVKD. The CDR3 spans 15 residues. The CDR3 here is CAISDPGENTGELFF.

CDR3 amino acids: CASSHPERQGAGGYTF. J is TRBJ1-2 and V is TRBV4-1; there is no DNA to check the TCRdb D call of TRBD1. Germline V gene data show CDR1 as MGHRA and CDR2 as YSYEKL. This CDR3 region has 16 residues.

The chain recombines TRBV7-9 with TRBJ1-6; TCRdb's D call of TRBD1 is untestable without DNA. Germline V gene data show CDR1 as SEHNR and CDR2 as FQNEAQ (reference sequence). This CDR3 region has 16 residues. CDR3 in amino acids: CASSPGGGNYGGTLHF.

This chain uses TRBV25-1 with TRBJ2-7. The V gene's germline CDR1 is MGHDK and CDR2 SYGVNS. The CDR3 consists of 11 residues. CDR3 in amino acids: CASGQLNEQYF.

V usage is TRBV12-3 or TRBV12-4 and J usage is TRBJ2-2; TCRdb gives TRBD2 as the D gene, but with no DNA this cannot be confirmed. The CDR3 totals 13 residues. The CDR3 protein is CASSRWLIGELFF.

J is TRBJ1-1 and V is TRBV20-1; the TCRdb call, TRBD1, lacks DNA for checking. The CDR3 is made up of 12 amino acids. From germline, CDR1 is DFQATT and CDR2 SNEGSKA (reference sequence). CDR3 region: CSAKYRDTEAFF.

J is TRBJ1-3 and V is TRBV29-1; lacking DNA, the TRBD1 call made by TCRdb goes unchecked. The CDR3 has 13 amino acids. Germline values: CDR1 SQVTM, CDR2 ANQGSEA. The CDR3 sequence: CSVTGTAGNTIYF. The variable domain in full, with the rest retrieved from reference TRBV29-1 and TRBJ1-3, is SAVISQKPSRDICQRGTSLTIQCQVDSQVTMMFWYRQQPGQSLTLIATANQGSEATYESGFVIDKFPISRPNLTFSTLTVSNMSPEDSSIYLCSVTGTAGNTIYFGEGSWLTVV.

By frequency, this clonotype registers medium-sized. The chain is built from TRBV20-1 and TRBJ2-7; checking the TCRdb D call of TRBD1 is not possible without DNA. CDR1 is DFQATT and CDR2 is SNEGSKA in the germline V gene (reference sequence). The CDR3 covers 15 residues. CDR3 sequence: CSARDLSGGPYEQYF.

This chain uses TRBV19 with TRBJ2-7; TCRdb picks TRBD1, but there is no DNA to check that call. The germline CDR1 and CDR2 sequences are LNHDA and SQIVND (reference sequence). This CDR3 is built from 15 residues. CDR3 sequence reads: CASSIGTVNSYEQYF.

V usage is TRBV29-1 and J usage is TRBJ2-5. CDR1 and CDR2 from the germline V gene are SQVTM and ANQGSEA. CDR3 size: 15 residues. CDR3: CSVDRLTGNQETQYF.

The CDR3 spells CSVPGTGAHEQYF. V usage is TRBV29-1 and J usage is TRBJ2-7; TCRdb lists TRBD1, though no DNA is available to test this call. Germline loops: CDR1 SQVTM, CDR2 ANQGSEA. CDR3 length: 13 residues.

The chain combines TRBV12-3 or TRBV12-4 with TRBJ2-2; the TRBD2 assignment by TCRdb is unverifiable without DNA. The CDR3 is made up of 17 amino acids. CDR3 sequence reads: CASSPGAAGRGAGELFF.

The chain employs TRBV29-1 and TRBJ2-7. The germline CDR1 and CDR2 sequences are SQVTM and ANQGSEA. The CDR3 length is 12 residues. Here the CDR3 reads CSVYDGSYEQYF.

The gene calls are TRBV28 and TRBJ2-3; the TRBD1 assignment by TCRdb is unverifiable without DNA. The germline V gene encodes CDR1 MDHEN and CDR2 SYDVKM. The CDR3 contains 14 residues. This CDR3 reads CASRDSGSTDTQYF.

Here the CDR3 reads CASSLEGGGDQPQHF. This rearrangement joins TRBV7-9 to TRBJ1-5; TCRdb proposes TRBD1, but this gene call is untestable without DNA. This CDR3 is built from 15 residues. The germline CDR1 and CDR2 sequences are SEHNR and FQNEAQ (reference sequence).

The chain has TRBV7-9 and TRBJ1-1. This CDR3 contains 14 residues. Per the germline V gene, CDR1 is SEHNR and CDR2 is FQNEAQ (reference sequence). The CDR3 spells CDSSLPLGVTEAFF.

The rearrangement joins TRBV20-1 to TRBJ2-7. Germline V lookup: CDR1 DFQATT, CDR2 SNEGSKA (reference sequence). The CDR3 extends over 14 amino acids. CDR3 region: CSATGPDSSYEQYF.

The chain recombines TRBV7-9 with TRBJ2-7. Germline CDR1 reads SEHNR; CDR2 reads FQNEAQ (reference sequence). This CDR3 has 11 residues. The CDR3 loop is CASSSGGEQYF.

The chain employs TRBV7-6 and TRBJ2-5; TCRdb's D call of TRBD1 is untestable without DNA. The CDR3 runs 17 residues. CDR1 and CDR2 (germline): SGHVS, FNYEAQ. CDR3 protein: CASSLASPEGYQETQYF.

This clonotype is medium-sized by frequency. CDR3 protein: CASSLGLAQGKLFF. The chain joins TRBV27 to TRBJ1-4; the D call of TRBD1 rests on TCRdb alone, since no DNA is present to check it. CDR1 and CDR2 from the germline V gene are MNHEY and SMNVEV (reference sequence). The CDR3 has 14 amino acids.

The rearrangement uses TRBV29-1 and TRBJ1-2; the TCRdb call, TRBD1, lacks DNA for checking. The CDR3 is made up of 15 amino acids. Germline-derived CDR1 and CDR2 are SQVTM and ANQGSEA. CDR3 protein: CSVEDLEGINYGYTF.

The genes are TRBV28 and TRBJ2-7; TCRdb picks TRBD1, but there is no DNA to check that call. CDR3 length: 14 amino acids. Germline-derived CDR1 and CDR2 are MDHEN and SYDVKM. The CDR3 here is CASSFRDIYYEQYF.

The chain links TRBV6-4 to TRBJ2-5; TCRdb indicates TRBD1, and absent DNA this call remains unverified. The germline CDR1 and CDR2 sequences are MRHNA and SNTAGT. There are 14 residues in the CDR3. This chain's CDR3 is CASRGQSTQETQYF.